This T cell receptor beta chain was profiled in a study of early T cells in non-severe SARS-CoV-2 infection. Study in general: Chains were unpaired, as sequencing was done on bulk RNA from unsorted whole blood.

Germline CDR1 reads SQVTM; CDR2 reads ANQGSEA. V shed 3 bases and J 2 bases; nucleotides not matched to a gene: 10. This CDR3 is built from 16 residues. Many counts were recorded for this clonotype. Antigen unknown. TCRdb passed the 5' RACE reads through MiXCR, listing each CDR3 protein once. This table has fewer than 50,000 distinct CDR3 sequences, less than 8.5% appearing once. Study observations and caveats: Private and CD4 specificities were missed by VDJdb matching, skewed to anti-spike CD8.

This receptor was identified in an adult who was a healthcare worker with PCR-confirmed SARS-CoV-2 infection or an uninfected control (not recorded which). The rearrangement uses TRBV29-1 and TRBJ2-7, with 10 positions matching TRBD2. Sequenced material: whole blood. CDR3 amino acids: CSVDPKPSGGTYEQYF. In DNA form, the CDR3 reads TGCAGCGTTGACCCCAAGCCTAGCGGGGGTACCTACGAGCAGTACTTC.